There are many counts of the clone carrying this TCR beta chain. What it binds is unknown. The time point was: newly diagnosed GD, antithyroid drugs for less than 3 months. Researchers made the TCR library from RNA that was extracted from PBMCs. Doctors identified Graves' disease using the American Thyroid Association guidelines. The CDR3 has 16 amino acids. Germline V gives CDR1 MDHEN, CDR2 SYDVKM. The V gene lost 5 bases and the J gene lost 4 bases, with 21 bases spanning the gap. This sample was taken from a study of regulatory T cells in long-lasting Graves disease. Study-wide findings and caveats: Possibly, too few samples lowered accuracy. Persistent Graves' patients showed a TCR diversity that was lower than that of newly diagnosed ones.

Investigators prepared the TCR beta libraries by applying iRepertoire HTBI primers and Arm-PCR of CDR3 regions. TCRdb called the multiplex PCR reads again in MiXCR, with one record for every CDR3 protein. The repertoire holds some 250,000 distinct CDR3 sequences, with approximately 16% as singletons. The sample in question was peripheral blood mononuclear cells (PBMCs), obtained at new diagnosis, from a patient treated with antithyroid drugs. The source of this sequence is a female donor with Graves disease. The chain joins TRBV28 to TRBJ2-7, with D perhaps TRBD1 or TRBD2 (7 bases each). The CDR3 DNA sequence: TGTGCCAGCAGTACTTATTGGGGGGGACAGAAGTACGAGCAGTACTTC. It codes for CASSTYWGGQKYEQYF.